Listed below are T cell receptor beta chains from one sample, sequenced in a study of control samples from healthy donors and cancer patients. Libraries were prepared by immunoSEQ multiplex PCR; TCRdb keeps only in-frame clonotypes and omits some of them. The table lists about 190,000 clones, around 90% of them singletons. The sample consisted of blood. These receptors were collected from a man aged 25-40 years in good health. Both conserved end residues are part of each CDR3. D genes are given only for firm matches. The size field is filled for only some rows; it gives once, few, many or a size class.

>NA|NA|TRBV4-1|TRBJ2-3
TGCGCCAGCAGCCAAAAGGGACACCTTGGCACAGATACGCAGTATTTT
CASSQKGHLGTDTQYF
>NA|once|TRBV5-1|TRBJ1-3
TGCGCCAGCAGCCCCGGTTCGGGGTCGGGAAACACCATATATTTT
CASSPGSGSGNTIYF
>NA|NA|TRBV10-1|TRBJ2-3
TGCGCCAGCAGTGAGAATCCAGGAGATACGCAGTATTTT
CASSENPGDTQYF
>NA|few|TRBV28|TRBJ2-7
TGTGCCAGCAGTCCGACCAACGCCGGGAGAACCTACGAGCAGTACTTC
CASSPTNAGRTYEQYF
>NA|few|TRBV7-2|TRBJ1-6
TGTGCCAGCAGCTTAGCGGCGGGACGGCTGGACGATTATAATTCACCCCTCCACTTT
CASSLAAGRLDDYNSPLHF
>TRBD2|NA|TRBV28|TRBJ2-1
TGTGCCAGCAGCAAAGGACTAGCGGGGGCTTACAATGAGCAGTTCTTC
CASSKGLAGAYNEQFF
>TRBD1|NA|TRBV5-1|TRBJ2-1
TGCGCCAGCAGCGCCGGGACAGGACCTACCTACAATGAGCAGTTCTTC
CASSAGTGPTYNEQFF
>NA|NA|TRBV2|TRBJ2-5
TGTGCCAGCAGTGGGACATTTAGGCAAGAGACCCAGTACTTC
CASSGTFRQETQYF
>NA|NA|TRBV19|TRBJ1-2
TGTGCCAGTAGTGCCCTTGTCGTGGGAAACTATGGCTACACCTTC
CASSALVVGNYGYTF
>NA|NA|TRBV10-2|TRBJ2-1
TGCGCCAGCAGTGAGTCGACAGTAGCGGCGTACAATGAGCAGTTCTTC
CASSESTVAAYNEQFF
>NA|NA|TRBV14|TRBJ1-3
TGTGCCAGCAGCCAAGATTGGGGGGCCGTGTCTGGAAACACCATATATTTT
CASSQDWGAVSGNTIYF
>TRBD1|NA|TRBV5-6|TRBJ1-2
TGTGCCAGCAGCCATCAGCGGGACAGGGTGCGTGGCTACACCTTC
CASSHQRDRVRGYTF
>NA|NA|TRBV4-2|TRBJ2-2
TGTGCCAGCAGCCAAGAGGCCCGGACCCACAACACCGGGGAGCTGTTTTTT
CASSQEARTHNTGELFF
>TRBD1|NA|TRBV19|TRBJ1-4
TGTGCCAGTAGTAATCGATGGGACAGTCCTAATGAAAAACTGTTTTTT
CASSNRWDSPNEKLFF
>TRBD1|NA|TRBV9|TRBJ2-2
TGTGCCAGCAGCCCCACGGACAGGTCCCACGGGGAGCTGTTTTTT
CASSPTDRSHGELFF
>TRBD2|NA|TRBV4-1|TRBJ2-3
TGCGCCAGCAGCCAAGATTCGGGGGGGGCCGGCGATACGCAGTATTTT
CASSQDSGGAGDTQYF
>NA|NA|TRBV5-4|TRBJ2-3
TGTGCCAACGCAAAAGACACTAGCACAGATACGCAGTATTTT
CANAKDTSTDTQYF
>TRBD1|NA|TRBV6-5|TRBJ2-1
TGTGCCAGCAGCTGGGGGCGGACAGGGGATCAAGAGCAGTTCTTC
CASSWGRTGDQEQFF
>TRBD1|NA|TRBV6-5|TRBJ2-3
TGTGCCAGCAGTTCGGGACAGGGGGCCGGAGATACGCAGTATTTT
CASSSGQGAGDTQYF
>NA|NA|TRBV4-1|TRBJ2-7
TGCGCCAGCAGCCAAGATTTCTCGGGGATCTACGAGCAGTACTTC
CASSQDFSGIYEQYF
>NA|NA|TRBV6-6|TRBJ1-5
TGTGCCAGCAGCACCAGGCTGTCGGGCAATCAGCCCCAGCATTTT
CASSTRLSGNQPQHF
>NA|NA|TRBV6-5|TRBJ1-5
TGTGCCAGCAGCAACAACAGGGCTAGCAATCAGCCCCAGCATTTT
CASSNNRASNQPQHF
>NA|NA|TRBV18|TRBJ2-1
TGTGCCAGCTCCCCCGGGGTTTACAATGAGCAGTTCTTC
CASSPGVYNEQFF
>TRBD2|NA|TRBV7-9|TRBJ2-7
TGTGCCAGCAGCTACCCTCCGCGGGAGGGGCAGTACTTC
CASSYPPREGQYF
>NA|NA|TRBV7-9|TRBJ1-1
TGTGCCAGCAGCTATTCCGGAGGAGAAGCTTTCTTT
CASSYSGGEAFF